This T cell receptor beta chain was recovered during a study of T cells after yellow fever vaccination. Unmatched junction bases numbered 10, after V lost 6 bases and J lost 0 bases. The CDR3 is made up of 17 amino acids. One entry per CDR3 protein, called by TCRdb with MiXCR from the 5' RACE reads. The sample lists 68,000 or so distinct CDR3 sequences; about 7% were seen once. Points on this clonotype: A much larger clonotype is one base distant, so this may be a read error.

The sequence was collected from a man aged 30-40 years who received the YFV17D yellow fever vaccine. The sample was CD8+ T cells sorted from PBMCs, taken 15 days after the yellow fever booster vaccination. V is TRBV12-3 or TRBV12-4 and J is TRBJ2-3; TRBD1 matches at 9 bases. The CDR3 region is CASRGTGYEFSTDTQYF. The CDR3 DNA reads TGTGCCAGCAGAGGGACAGGGTATGAGTTTAGCACAGATACGCAGTATTTT.